This TCR beta chain is from a study of radiation and T cells in renal cell carcinoma. Repertoires were generated with immunoSEQ multiplex PCR, while TCRdb's copy carries only in-frame clones and drops some. The sample gives some 120,000 clones, 88% of which show up once; approximately 5.8% is in the top ten. Time point: blood 2 weeks post-SBRT. Noted treatment: 15 Gy SBRT to primary tumor, nephrectomy 4 weeks later. The CDR3 covers 16 residues. Note on this clone: The junction does not match germline at one end; this may be a read error.

Here the sequenced sample was blood, taken from a patient whose treatment included radiotherapy and nephrectomy. The genes are TRBV23-1 and TRBJ2-7; TRBD1 matches 7 bases. TRBV23-1 is an open reading frame whose function is uncertain. This TCR derives from a woman aged 70 to 79 with renal cell carcinoma. The CDR3 DNA sequence: TGCGCCAGCAGTCAATCTAGAAGGGACAGCTCCTCCGAGCAGTACTTC. It translates to CASSQSRRDSSSEQYF.